This TCR beta chain was sequenced for a study of cytomegalovirus exposure and HLA in healthy donors. General study findings and limits: A later analysis appeared to link common viral pathogens to several of the most significant clusters. High specificity and sensitivity for cytomegalovirus status were reported for the classifier.

Points on this clone: What it binds is not known.

PCR used 60 Vbeta primers and 13 Jbeta primers. Clones were read by immunoSEQ multiplex PCR, and TCRdb kept only the in-frame ones, dropping some. Recorded for this sample: about 160,000 clones. The germline V gene encodes CDR1 MDHEN and CDR2 SYDVKM. V lost 4 bases and J lost 8; bases outside the gene matches: 8. The CDR3 totals 14 residues. This chain uses TRBV28 with TRBJ2-7, with 10 bases lining up with TRBD1. The sample consisted of PBMCs. This clonotype was obtained from a man aged 30 to 45 in good health and CMV-seronegative. CDR3 loop: CASSSPGQGPKQYF. The CDR3 bases are TGTGCCAGCAGTTCCCCGGGACAGGGGCCCAAGCAGTACTTC.